These T cell receptor beta chains were read from a single sample in a study of cytomegalovirus exposure and HLA in healthy donors. Measured with immunoSEQ multiplex PCR; TCRdb has only the in-frame clones, and not every one. The sample holds 130,000 to 150,000 clones; 80% to 90% are singletons and the top ten take about 2.6%. What was sequenced was PBMCs. These receptors all stem from a boy younger than 10 in good health and CMV-seronegative. The CDR3 runs from the conserved cysteine through the conserved F or W. A D gene is named only where the DNA matches it firmly. Clone size appears in some rows only: once, few, many, or a class for an expanded clone.

clone_size	d_call	v_call	cdr3_length	j_call	cdr3_aa	cdr3_nt
once	TRBD1	TRBV7-2	18	TRBJ2-6	CASNLRDRGISGANVLTF	TGTGCCAGCAACTTGCGGGACAGGGGCATCTCTGGGGCCAACGTCCTGACTTTC
few	-	TRBV7-3	15	TRBJ2-3	CASSLTFLPRDTQYF	TGTGCCAGCAGCTTAACGTTCTTACCGAGGGATACGCAGTATTTT
-	-	TRBV6-5	15	TRBJ1-5	CASSRAGVRNQPQHF	TGTGCCAGCAGCCGAGCAGGGGTGAGGAATCAGCCCCAGCATTTT
-	-	TRBV9	16	TRBJ2-1	CASTRAGSRSYNEQFF	TGTGCCAGCACAAGGGCGGGATCTAGGAGCTACAATGAGCAGTTCTTC
once	-	TRBV28	14	TRBJ2-1	CASSAQLAPKRLFF	TGTGCCAGCAGTGCCCAACTAGCCCCTAAGCGGCTGTTCTTC
-	TRBD2	TRBV5-1	19	TRBJ2-3	CASSLDSGTSGTFTLAPYF	TGCGCCAGCAGCTTGGATTCCGGGACTAGCGGGACGTTCACCCTAGCACCGTATTTT
-	TRBD1	TRBV9	14	TRBJ1-2	CASRKPGQYYGYTF	TGTGCCAGCCGGAAGCCGGGACAGTACTATGGCTACACCTTC
-	-	TRBV9	16	TRBJ2-3	CASSVLSSGGTDTQYF	TGTGCCAGCAGCGTCCTCAGTAGCGGAGGCACAGATACGCAGTATTTT
-	-	TRBV6-4	14	TRBJ1-1	CASSDGSENTEAFF	TGTGCCAGCAGTGATGGTAGTGAAAACACTGAAGCTTTCTTT
once	TRBD1	TRBV19	13	TRBJ2-3	CASSRDRDTEQYF	TGTGCCAGTAGTAGGGACAGAGACACAGAGCAGTATTTT